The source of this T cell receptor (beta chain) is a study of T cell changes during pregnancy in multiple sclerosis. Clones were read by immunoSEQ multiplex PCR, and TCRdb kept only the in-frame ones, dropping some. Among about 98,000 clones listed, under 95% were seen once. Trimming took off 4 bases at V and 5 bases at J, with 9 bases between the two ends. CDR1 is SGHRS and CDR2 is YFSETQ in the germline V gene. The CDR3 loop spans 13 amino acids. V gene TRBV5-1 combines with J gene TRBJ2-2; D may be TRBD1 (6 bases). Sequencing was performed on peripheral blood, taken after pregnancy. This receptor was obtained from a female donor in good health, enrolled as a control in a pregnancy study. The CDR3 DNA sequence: TGCGCCAGCAGCCGACAGGTGACCGGGGAGCTGTTTTTT. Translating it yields CASSRQVTGELFF. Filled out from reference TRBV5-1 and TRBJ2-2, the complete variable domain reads KAGVTQTPRYLIKTRGQQVTLSCSPISGHRSVSWYQQTPGQGLQFLFEYFSETQRNKGNFPGRFSGRQFSNSRSEMNVSTLELGDSALYLCASSRQVTGELFFGEGSRLTVL.